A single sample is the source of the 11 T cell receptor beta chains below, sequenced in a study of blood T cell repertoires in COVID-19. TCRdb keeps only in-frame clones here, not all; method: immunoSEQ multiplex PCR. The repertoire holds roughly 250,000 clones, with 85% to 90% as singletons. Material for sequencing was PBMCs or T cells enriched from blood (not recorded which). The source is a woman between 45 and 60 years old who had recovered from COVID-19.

The CDR3 nucleotides read TGCGCCAGCAGCCAAGAACCAGGCCGTAGTACTTACAATGAGCAGTTCTTC. Its protein is CASSQEPGRSTYNEQFF. The rearrangement uses TRBV4-1 and TRBJ2-1; D unclear. The germline V gene has CDR1 MGHRA and CDR2 YSYEKL. The CDR3 runs to 17 residues. V was pared by 0 bases and J by 4 bases, with 16 bases between.

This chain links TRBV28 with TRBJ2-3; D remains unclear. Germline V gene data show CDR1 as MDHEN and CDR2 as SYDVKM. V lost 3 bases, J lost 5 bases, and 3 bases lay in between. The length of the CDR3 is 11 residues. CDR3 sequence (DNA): TGTGCCAGCAGTTTCCGAGATACGCAGTATTTT. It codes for CASSFRDTQYF. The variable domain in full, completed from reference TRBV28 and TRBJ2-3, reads DVKVTQSSRYLVKRTGEKVFLECVQDMDHENMFWYRQDPGLGLRLIYFSYDVKMKEKGDIPEGYSVSREKKERFSLILESASTNQTSMYLCASSFRDTQYFGPGTRLTVL.

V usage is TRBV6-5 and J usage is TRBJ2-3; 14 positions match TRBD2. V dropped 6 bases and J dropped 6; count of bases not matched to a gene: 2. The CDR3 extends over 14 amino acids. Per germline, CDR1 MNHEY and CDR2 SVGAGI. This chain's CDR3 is CASSRLAGGDTQYF. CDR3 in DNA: TGTGCCAGCAGCCGACTAGCGGGAGGGGATACGCAGTATTTT.

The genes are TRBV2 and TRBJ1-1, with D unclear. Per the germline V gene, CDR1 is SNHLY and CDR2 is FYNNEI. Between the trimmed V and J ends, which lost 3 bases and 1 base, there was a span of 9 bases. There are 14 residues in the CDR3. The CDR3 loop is CASSDGRQNTEAFF. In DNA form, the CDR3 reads TGTGCCAGCAGTGACGGCCGACAGAACACTGAAGCTTTCTTT.

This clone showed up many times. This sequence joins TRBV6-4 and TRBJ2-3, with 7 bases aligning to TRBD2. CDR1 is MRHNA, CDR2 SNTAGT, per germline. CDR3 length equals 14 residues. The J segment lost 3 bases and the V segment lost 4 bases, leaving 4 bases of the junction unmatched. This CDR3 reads CASSASGETDTQYF. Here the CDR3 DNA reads TGTGCCAGCAGTGCTAGCGGAGAAACAGATACGCAGTATTTT.

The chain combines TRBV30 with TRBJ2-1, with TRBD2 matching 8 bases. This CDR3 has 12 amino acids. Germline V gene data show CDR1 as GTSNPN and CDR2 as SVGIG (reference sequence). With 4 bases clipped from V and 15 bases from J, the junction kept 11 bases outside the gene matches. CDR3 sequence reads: CAWNIREGLRFF. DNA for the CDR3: TGTGCCTGGAATATTCGGGAGGGGCTGCGGTTCTTC.

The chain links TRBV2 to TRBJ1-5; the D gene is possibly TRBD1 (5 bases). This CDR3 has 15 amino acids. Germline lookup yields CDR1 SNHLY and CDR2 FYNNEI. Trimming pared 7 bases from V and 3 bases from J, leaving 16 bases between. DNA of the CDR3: TGTGCCAGCACGGGGGAGCAGAGGGCCAATCAGCCCCAGCATTTT. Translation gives CASTGEQRANQPQHF.

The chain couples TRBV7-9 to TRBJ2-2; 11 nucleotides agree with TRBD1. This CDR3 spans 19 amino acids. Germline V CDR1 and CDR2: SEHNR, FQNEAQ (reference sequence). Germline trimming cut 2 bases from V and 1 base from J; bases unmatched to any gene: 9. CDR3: CASSLSTGTGGLNTGELFF. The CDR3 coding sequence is TGTGCCAGCAGCTTATCTACCGGGACAGGGGGATTGAACACCGGGGAGCTGTTTTTT.

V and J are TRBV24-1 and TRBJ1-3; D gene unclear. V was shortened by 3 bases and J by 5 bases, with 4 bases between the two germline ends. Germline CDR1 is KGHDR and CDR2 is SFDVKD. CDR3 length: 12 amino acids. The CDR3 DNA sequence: TGTGCCACCAGTGATGTAAGAAACACCATATATTTT. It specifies CATSDVRNTIYF.

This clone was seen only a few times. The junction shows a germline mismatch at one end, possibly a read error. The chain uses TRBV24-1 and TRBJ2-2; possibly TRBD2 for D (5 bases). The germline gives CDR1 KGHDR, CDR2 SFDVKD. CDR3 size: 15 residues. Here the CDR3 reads CATSGLRTNTGELFF. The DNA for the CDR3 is TGTGCCACCAGTGGTTTGCGGACTAACACCGGGGAGCTGTTTTTT.

CDR3 sequence: CASSQYLADEQFF. CDR3 DNA: TGTGCCAGCAGCCAATACCTAGCAGATGAGCAGTTCTTC. V gene TRBV3-1 (or the pseudogene TRBV3-2) combines with J gene TRBJ2-1; perhaps TRBD2 as D (5 bases). V lost 2 bases, J lost 8 bases, and 10 bases lay in between. This CDR3 has 13 amino acids. CDR1 LGHDT and CDR2 YNNKEL come from the germline V gene (reference sequence).